This passage covers 15 T cell receptor beta chains from one sample sequenced in a study of Graves' ophthalmopathy and Graves' hyperthyroidism. Using RNA transcripts, the TCR beta CDR3 regions were amplified. Second-round multiplex PCR followed a first-round RT-PCR using HTBI primers. TCRdb re-derived calls from the multiplex PCR reads in MiXCR, one entry per CDR3 protein. This sample has approximately 160,000 distinct CDR3 sequences, with 39% found just once. The sample was peripheral blood. These receptors were obtained from a man aged 25 to 40 with Graves' ophthalmopathy.

J is TRBJ1-2 and V is TRBV30, with a weak D call TRBD1 (6 bases). V lost 0 bases, J lost 2 bases, and 10 bases lay in between. The CDR3 runs 14 residues. The germline CDR1 and CDR2 sequences are GTSNPN and SVGIG (reference sequence). The CDR3 reads CAWSVRQANYGYTF. The CDR3 DNA reads as TGTGCCTGGAGTGTACGACAGGCAAACTATGGCTACACCTTC.

The genes are TRBV6-2 or TRBV6-3 and TRBJ1-2, with 8 bases that match TRBD1. Germline loops: CDR1 MNHEY, CDR2 SVGEGT. The CDR3 contains 17 residues. V was clipped by 5 bases and J by 5 bases; unmatched bases: 16. The CDR3 DNA sequence: TGTGCCAGCAGTCCGACAGGGGATAAAACCCCGACTTATGGCTACACCTTC. Translated: CASSPTGDKTPTYGYTF.

This clonotype was detected many times. V gene TRBV6-2 or TRBV6-3 combines with J gene TRBJ2-5; tentatively, D is TRBD1 or TRBD2 (5 bases each). Trimming stripped 5 bases from V and 5 bases from J, with 12 bases between. The V gene's germline CDR1 is MNHEY and CDR2 SVGEGT. The CDR3 spans 13 residues. This CDR3 reads CASSGTVRETQYF. The CDR3, as DNA: TGTGCCAGCAGTGGGACCGTCCGGGAGACCCAGTACTTC.

This chain links TRBV6-2 or TRBV6-3 with TRBJ2-5, with 7 bases aligning to TRBD1. V trimming: 5 bases; J trimming: 3 bases; junction bases outside the gene matches: 9. This CDR3 comprises 15 residues. Germline loops: CDR1 MNHEY, CDR2 SVGEGT. CDR3 coding DNA: TGTGCCAGCAGTGGAATCGGGACAGCCGAAGAGACCCAGTACTTC. This sequence encodes CASSGIGTAEETQYF.

Many counts were recorded for this clonotype. The V call is TRBV12-3 or TRBV12-4, the J call TRBJ2-5; D unresolved. Trimming removed 6 bases from V and 5 bases from J, with 13 bases in between. This CDR3 has 13 residues. CDR3 coding DNA: TGTGCCAGCAGCCAAGTAATTGGGGAGACCCAGTACTTC. As protein: CASSQVIGETQYF.

This clonotype was counted ten times or more. The chain joins TRBV30 to TRBJ2-2; D not resolved. The V and J ends lost 0 bases and 9 bases respectively, with 5 bases between them. The length of the CDR3 is 11 residues. Germline values: CDR1 GTSNPN, CDR2 SVGIG (reference sequence). As DNA, the CDR3 is TGTGCCTGGAGTGTATCCAGGGAGCTGTTTTTT. This sequence encodes CAWSVSRELFF.

This clonotype has a count of ten or more. V usage is TRBV6-2 or TRBV6-3 and J usage is TRBJ1-6; no reliable D call. Trimming cost V 6 bases and J 10 bases, with 10 bases left between them. Germline V gene lookup returns CDR1 MNHEY and CDR2 SVGEGT. The CDR3 length is 12 residues. CDR3 sequence: CASSELGSPLHF. The CDR3 DNA sequence: TGTGCCAGCAGCGAACTGGGGTCACCCCTCCACTTT.

This clonotype was recorded at least ten times. The V gene is TRBV6-1, the J gene TRBJ1-1; the D is unclear. Germline-derived CDR1 and CDR2 are MNHNS and SASEGT. CDR3 size: 13 residues. The ends were cut back, 2 bases at V and 3 bases at J, with 7 bases in the middle. DNA for the CDR3: TGTGCCAGCAGTGAATGGGTGTACACTGAAGCTTTCTTT. It yields the protein CASSEWVYTEAFF.

The chain links TRBV12-3 or TRBV12-4 to TRBJ2-5; D may be TRBD1 (6 bases). Trimming removed 5 bases at V and 2 bases at J, with 9 bases between. The CDR3 loop spans 13 amino acids. The CDR3 DNA sequence: TGTGCCAGCAGTCCACAGGGTCAAGAGACCCAGTACTTC. This gives the protein CASSPQGQETQYF.

The V call is TRBV3-1, the J call TRBJ1-3; D remains ambiguous. The germline V and J ends were trimmed by 1 base and 1 base, with 5 bases remaining between them. The CDR3 has 14 amino acids. Germline loops: CDR1 LGHDT, CDR2 YNNKEL (reference sequence). The CDR3 DNA sequence: TGTGCCAGCAGCCAAGGGGATTCTGGAAACACCATATATTTT. Its translation is CASSQGDSGNTIYF.

This clonotype was seen repeatedly, ten times or more. The chain has TRBV6-5 and TRBJ1-1; no clear D gene. CDR3 size: 14 residues. Germline CDR1 MNHEY, CDR2 SVGAGI. V was pared by 0 bases and J by 4 bases, with 9 bases between. CDR3 residues: CASSYSWQFTEAFF. As DNA, the CDR3 is TGTGCCAGCAGTTACTCGTGGCAGTTCACTGAAGCTTTCTTT.

The rearrangement joins TRBV6-5 to TRBJ1-1, with a weak D call TRBD1 (5 bases). The V and J ends lost 1 base and 4 bases respectively, with 10 bases between them. This CDR3 spans 14 amino acids. Germline V gene lookup returns CDR1 MNHEY and CDR2 SVGAGI. The CDR3 sequence is CASSYWDSSTEAFF. Here the CDR3 DNA reads TGTGCCAGCAGTTACTGGGACTCAAGCACTGAAGCTTTCTTT.

This clonotype appeared many times. The CDR3 region is CASSSHPGTGNVHEQYF. The CDR3 DNA reads TGTGCCAGCAGTTCCCATCCCGGGACAGGGAATGTCCACGAGCAGTACTTC. The chain is built from TRBV6-7 and TRBJ2-7; 9 nucleotides line up with TRBD1. TRBV6-7 is an open reading frame whose function is uncertain. The V and J ends lost 4 bases and 5 bases, in that order; junction bases with no gene match: 15. The CDR3 totals 17 residues.

The V gene is TRBV6-1, the J gene TRBJ1-2; D is unclear. Per the germline V gene, CDR1 is MNHNS and CDR2 is SASEGT. Trimming removed 7 bases at V and 2 bases at J, with 8 bases between. The CDR3 loop spans 12 amino acids. The CDR3: CASTGGNYGYTF. In DNA, the CDR3 is TGTGCCAGCACCGGCGGAAACTATGGCTACACCTTC.

For the CDR3, the DNA is TGTGCCAGCAGTTACGGTGTTGCGGCCACTGAAGCTTTCTTT. It is translated as CASSYGVAATEAFF. The chain employs TRBV6-2 or TRBV6-3 and TRBJ1-1; D unresolved. V gave up 2 bases and J gave up 4 bases, with 11 bases separating them. Germline-derived CDR1 and CDR2 are MNHEY and SVGEGT. This CDR3 has 14 residues.